Following are 25 T cell receptor beta chains from one sample sequenced in a study of early T cells in non-severe SARS-CoV-2 infection. Via MiXCR, TCRdb re-called the 5' RACE reads, giving one row per CDR3 protein. The data contain about 60,000 distinct CDR3 sequences, roughly 13% of them singletons. The material sequenced was whole blood. The source is an adult who was a healthcare worker with PCR-confirmed SARS-CoV-2 infection or an uninfected control (not recorded which).

As to this clonotype: Relative to the germline gene, one junction end is altered; a read error may explain this. This CDR3 reads CRVAGTGGADAQYF. In DNA, the CDR3 is TGCAGAGTAGCCGGGACAGGGGGCGCAGATGCGCAGTATTTT. The chain is built from TRBV29-1 and TRBJ2-3, with 12 nucleotides matching TRBD1. Germline assignment: CDR1 SQVTM and CDR2 ANQGSEA. This CDR3 contains 14 residues.

By its share, this clonotype is medium-sized. The chain carries TRBV9 and TRBJ2-7, with a possible D match to TRBD1 (6 bases). The CDR3 loop spans 15 amino acids. Per the germline V gene, CDR1 is SGDLS and CDR2 is YYNGEE. The V end lost 0 bases, the J end lost 3 bases, and 13 bases lay between the germline ends. Here the CDR3 DNA reads TGTGCCAGCAGCGTAGCTGGGGACATCGGCTACGAGCAGTACTTC. Its protein is CASSVAGDIGYEQYF.

At least ten counts were recorded for this clonotype. This sequence joins TRBV5-1 and TRBJ2-1, with a possible D match to TRBD1 (6 bases). The germline CDR1 and CDR2 sequences are SGHRS and YFSETQ. This CDR3 comprises 15 residues. Trimming stripped 4 bases from V and 4 bases from J, with 15 bases between. As DNA, the CDR3 is TGCGCCAGCAGCACCGGACAGAGTGGTTACAATGAGCAGTTCTTC. Protein: CASSTGQSGYNEQFF. The whole variable domain, remainder taken from reference TRBV5-1 and TRBJ2-1, is KAGVTQTPRYLIKTRGQQVTLSCSPISGHRSVSWYQQTPGQGLQFLFEYFSETQRNKGNFPGRFSGRQFSNSRSEMNVSTLELGDSALYLCASSTGQSGYNEQFFGPGTRLTVL.

This clonotype was observed at least ten times. The chain employs TRBV2 and TRBJ2-5; 7 positions match TRBD1. This CDR3 is built from 15 residues. V shed 1 base, J shed 4 bases, and the junction held 6 bases outside the gene matches. CDR1 and CDR2 (germline): SNHLY, FYNNEI. In nucleotides, the CDR3 is TGTGCCAGCAGTGAAGTAGTAGGGGGCGCAGAGACCCAGTACTTC. This sequence encodes CASSEVVGGAETQYF.

In its sample, this clonotype was seen many times. The chain links TRBV11-2 to TRBJ1-6; D is unresolved. The V end was cut by 10 bases, the J end by 0 bases, with 7 bases between. Germline V lookup: CDR1 SGHAT, CDR2 FQNNGV. This CDR3 spans 13 amino acids. CDR3 sequence: CATTRSYNSPLHF. The CDR3 coding sequence is TGTGCCACAACCCGCTCCTATAATTCACCCCTCCACTTT.

This clonotype was seen at least ten times. V is TRBV14 and J is TRBJ2-1; D is undetermined. The V gene's germline CDR1 is SGHDN and CDR2 FVKESK. The V end was cut by 1 base, the J end by 8 bases, with 6 bases between. The CDR3 consists of 12 residues. Here the CDR3 reads CASSQAGYEQFF. Here the CDR3 DNA reads TGTGCCAGCAGCCAAGCGGGTTATGAGCAGTTCTTC. The variable domain in full, with the rest retrieved from reference TRBV14 and TRBJ2-1, is EAGVTQFPSHSVIEKGQTVTLRCDPISGHDNLYWYRRVMGKEIKFLLHFVKESKQDESGMPNNRFLAERTGGTYSTLKVQPAELEDSGVYFCASSQAGYEQFFGPGTRLTVL.

This clonotype appeared many times. The genes are TRBV5-4 and TRBJ2-2; either TRBD1 or TRBD2 may supply D (6 bases each). Trimming removed 3 bases from V and 3 bases from J, with 15 bases in between. The germline gives CDR1 SGHNT, CDR2 YYREEE (reference sequence). The CDR3 is 16 amino acids. CDR3: CASSSPPRGDTGELFF. CDR3 coding DNA: TGTGCCAGCAGCTCACCCCCGAGGGGGGACACCGGGGAGCTGTTTTTT.

This clonotype appeared a few times. The chain carries TRBV5-1 and TRBJ1-2; TRBD1 is a possible D gene (5 bases). This CDR3 has 15 amino acids. Trimming removed 0 bases at V and 8 bases at J, with 17 bases between. CDR1 and CDR2 (germline): SGHRS, YFSETQ. The CDR3 bases are TGCGCCAGCAGCTTGGAAGATCGGGGGATTGACGGCTACACCTTC. Its protein is CASSLEDRGIDGYTF.

This clonotype has more than one count but fewer than ten. The V gene is TRBV11-2, the J gene TRBJ1-2, with D hard to call. Germline V CDR1 and CDR2: SGHAT, FQNNGV. CDR3 length: 16 residues. V was trimmed by 0 bases and J by 1 base, leaving 12 bases between them. Written as DNA, the CDR3 is TGTGCCAGCAGCTTAGATCACGGCGGAATTAACTATGGCTACACCTTC. This sequence encodes CASSLDHGGINYGYTF.

This clonotype has at least ten counts. The chain is built from TRBV20-1 and TRBJ2-7; 8 bases are a match to TRBD1. The CDR3 has 14 amino acids. V lost 5 bases to trimming and J lost 0 bases; unmatched junction nucleotides: 6. Germline CDR1 DFQATT, CDR2 SNEGSKA (reference sequence). CDR3 DNA sequence: TGCAGTGCTCCCCGGACAGGGAGCTCCTACGAGCAGTACTTC. Its translation: CSAPRTGSSYEQYF.

This clonotype appeared many times. The chain employs TRBV6-2 or TRBV6-3 and TRBJ2-2; D is undetermined. Trimming stripped 2 bases from V and 5 bases from J, with 6 bases between. Germline V gene lookup returns CDR1 MNHEY and CDR2 SVGEGT. The CDR3 has 13 residues. CDR3 DNA sequence: TGTGCCAGCAGTTACCTAAGGACCGGGGAGCTGTTTTTT. Protein sequence: CASSYLRTGELFF.

In this sample, this clonotype turned up many times. J is TRBJ2-7 and V is TRBV6-5, with TRBD1 matching over 9 bases. CDR3 length: 12 amino acids. V lost 6 bases, J lost 9 bases, and 6 bases stayed unmatched. Germline V CDR1 and CDR2: MNHEY, SVGAGI. In DNA form, the CDR3 reads TGTGCCAGCAGAGGACAGGGGTCGGTGCAGTACTTC. It encodes CASRGQGSVQYF.

This clonotype was counted many times. The chain joins TRBV18 to TRBJ1-1; 7 positions agree with TRBD1. The CDR3 extends over 15 amino acids. Per germline, CDR1 KGHSH and CDR2 LQKENI. J was trimmed by 0 bases and V by 1 base; bases with no gene match: 2. CDR3 DNA sequence: TGTGCCAGCTCACCACAGGGGGCGATGAACACTGAAGCTTTCTTT. Translating gives CASSPQGAMNTEAFF.

This clonotype was counted only a few times. This chain connects TRBV10-2 to TRBJ2-7; TRBD1 aligns across 10 bases. J gave up 3 bases and V 5 bases, and 7 bases lay outside the gene matches. The germline CDR1 and CDR2 sequences are WSHSY and SAAADI. This CDR3 comprises 15 residues. DNA for the CDR3: TGCGCCAGCAGTCGTAGACAGGGGGCCGTCTACGAGCAGTACTTC. This codes for CASSRRQGAVYEQYF.

The V call is TRBV25-1, the J call TRBJ1-3; D possibly corresponds to TRBD1 (5 bases). CDR1 and CDR2 (germline): MGHDK, SYGVNS. V was trimmed by 5 bases and J by 0 bases, leaving 8 bases between them. The CDR3 runs to 14 residues. The CDR3 region has the DNA TGTGCCAGCAGTCTGGGGGGCTCTGGAAACACCATATATTTT. This sequence encodes CASSLGGSGNTIYF.

The CDR3 bases are TGTGCCAGCAGTGAGGAGCGGGGGGGCGGAGAGACCCAGTACTTC. Amino acid sequence: CASSEERGGGETQYF. The genes are TRBV2 and TRBJ2-5, with 10 bases lining up with TRBD2. V lost 3 bases to trimming and J lost 4 bases; unmatched junction nucleotides: 5. This CDR3 spans 15 amino acids. The V gene's germline CDR1 is SNHLY and CDR2 FYNNEI.

The rearrangement uses TRBV20-1 and TRBJ2-7; no reliable D call. V was cut by 2 bases and J by 5 bases, with 10 bases left in between. Germline V gene data show CDR1 as DFQATT and CDR2 as SNEGSKA (reference sequence). CDR3 size: 12 residues. For the CDR3, the DNA is TGCAGTGCTAGACCCACCTCTCACGAGCAGTACTTC. Encoded protein: CSARPTSHEQYF.

This clonotype was counted ten times or more. V is TRBV29-1 and J is TRBJ1-1; D is undetermined. From germline, CDR1 is SQVTM and CDR2 ANQGSEA. V lost 7 bases to trimming and J lost 0 bases, with 9 bases between them. The CDR3 runs 12 residues. CDR3 DNA: TGCAGCGCTGGAGACCTGAACACTGAAGCTTTCTTT. Protein sequence: CSAGDLNTEAFF.

The chain joins TRBV11-2 to TRBJ1-2; tentatively, D is TRBD1 (5 bases). The length of the CDR3 is 14 residues. Trimming shortened V by 5 bases and J by 1 base, and 11 bases separated the two germline ends. Germline V gene lookup returns CDR1 SGHAT and CDR2 FQNNGV. The DNA of the CDR3 is TGTGCCAGCAGCCGGCGGGGCCATAACTATGGCTACACCTTC. It yields the protein CASSRRGHNYGYTF.

This clonotype was detected a few times. V usage is TRBV7-2 and J usage is TRBJ2-3, with 9 bases matching TRBD2. Germline CDR1 reads SGHTA; CDR2 reads FQGNSA. V lost 5 bases, J lost 2 bases, and 2 bases stayed unmatched. The length of the CDR3 is 14 residues. The CDR3 DNA follows: TGTGCCAGCAGCCCGGGACTAGCCACAGATACGCAGTATTTT. Amino acids: CASSPGLATDTQYF.

This clonotype has a handful of counts. The chain recombines TRBV19 with TRBJ1-2; 9 positions match TRBD1. CDR1 is LNHDA and CDR2 is SQIVND in the germline V gene (reference sequence). The CDR3 has 16 amino acids. V lost 5 bases to trimming and J lost 0 bases; unmatched junction nucleotides: 7. The CDR3 reads CASSPRGTGTNYGYTF. The CDR3 region has the DNA TGTGCCAGTAGTCCCCGAGGGACAGGGACTAACTATGGCTACACCTTC. Together with reference TRBV19 and TRBJ1-2, the CDR3 gives the full variable domain: DGGITQSPKYLFRKEGQNVTLSCEQNLNHDAMYWYRQDPGQGLRLIYYSQIVNDFQKGDIAEGYSVSREKKESFPLTVTSAQKNPTAFYLCASSPRGTGTNYGYTFGSGTRLTVV.

This clonotype has a handful of counts. The chain combines TRBV20-1 with TRBJ1-3; 8 nucleotides align to TRBD1. V was clipped by 4 bases and J by 0 bases; unmatched bases: 5. Per germline, CDR1 DFQATT and CDR2 SNEGSKA (reference sequence). CDR3 length: 15 residues. DNA of the CDR3: TGCAGTGCTACAGGACAGGGCGGCTCTGGAAACACCATATATTTT. This gives the protein CSATGQGGSGNTIYF.

This clonotype was seen only a few times. This chain links TRBV7-2 with TRBJ1-1; D gene unclear. V was trimmed by 0 bases and J by 1 base, leaving 18 bases between them. The V gene's germline CDR1 is SGHTA and CDR2 FQGNSA. The CDR3 covers 18 residues. The CDR3 loop reads CASSLATATYAKNTEAFF. The CDR3 DNA is TGTGCCAGCAGCTTAGCCACAGCGACGTATGCCAAGAACACTGAAGCTTTCTTT. Full variable domain (rest looked up from reference TRBV7-2 and TRBJ1-1): GAGVSQSPSNKVTEKGKDVELRCDPISGHTALYWYRQSLGQGLEFLIYFQGNSAPDKSGLPSDRFSAERTGGSVSTLTIQRTQQEDSAVYLCASSLATATYAKNTEAFFGQGTRLTVV.

This clonotype was seen repeatedly, ten times or more. The CDR3 coding sequence is TGCGCCAGCAGCTCCAGGGGCGGCTATGGCTACACCTTC. Its protein product is CASSSRGGYGYTF. The chain links TRBV5-1 to TRBJ1-2, with a weak D call TRBD1 (6 bases). V lost 3 bases to trimming and J lost 4 bases, with 10 bases between them. This CDR3 has 13 amino acids. CDR1 and CDR2 (germline): SGHRS, YFSETQ.

In this sample, this clonotype turned up a few times. This chain uses TRBV20-1 with TRBJ2-3; D possibly uses TRBD1 or TRBD2 (5 bases each). Trimming removed 3 bases at V and 1 base at J, with 17 bases between. The CDR3 totals 16 residues. Germline CDR1 DFQATT, CDR2 SNEGSKA (reference sequence). CDR3 coding DNA: TGCAGTGCTAGCCACTCCAGGGTGGAGGGCACAGATACGCAGTATTTT. It encodes CSASHSRVEGTDTQYF.